This T cell receptor beta chain was recorded in a study of CD8 T cells in ankylosing spondylitis. Study observations and caveats: The disease-linked clones had a CD8+ phenotype and low blood frequencies.

TCRdb fed the 5' RACE reads into MiXCR, producing one record per CDR3 protein. The sample holds under 400,000 distinct CDR3 sequences, about 9.9% seen once. This clonotype has just a few counts. Its antigen is not known. The CDR3 runs to 14 residues. Germline lookup yields CDR1 MNHEY and CDR2 SMNVEV (reference sequence). Between the trimmed V and J ends, which lost 3 bases and 3 bases, there was a span of 11 bases. Sequencing input: blood, either unsorted or a sorted T cell fraction (not recorded which). This chain joins TRBV27 and TRBJ1-1; the D gene is possibly TRBD1 (5 bases). The sequence came from a female donor with ankylosing spondylitis or in good health (not recorded which). This chain's CDR3 is CASSFGGPDTEAFF. The CDR3 bases are TGTGCCAGCAGTTTTGGGGGTCCCGACACTGAAGCTTTCTTT.